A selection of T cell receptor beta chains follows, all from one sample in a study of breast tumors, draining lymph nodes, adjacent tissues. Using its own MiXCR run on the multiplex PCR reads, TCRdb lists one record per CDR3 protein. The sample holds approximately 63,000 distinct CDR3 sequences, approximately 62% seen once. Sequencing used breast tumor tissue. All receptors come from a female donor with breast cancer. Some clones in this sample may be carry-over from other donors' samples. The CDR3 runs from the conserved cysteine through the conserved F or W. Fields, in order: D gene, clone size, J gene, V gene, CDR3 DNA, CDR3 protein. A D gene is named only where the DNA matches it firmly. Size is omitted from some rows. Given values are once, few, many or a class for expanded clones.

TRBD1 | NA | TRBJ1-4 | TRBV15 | TGTGCCACCAGCAGAGATAGGGACAGGGGGAAGGAAAAACTGTTTTTT | CATSRDRDRGKEKLFF
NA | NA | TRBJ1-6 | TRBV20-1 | TGCAGTGCGACGACAGGAGGGAGTTCACCCCTCCACTTT | CSATTGGSSPLHF
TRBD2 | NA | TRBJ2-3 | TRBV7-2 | TGTGCCAGCAGCTTGGCGGGAGTTAGGACAGATACGCAGTATTTT | CASSLAGVRTDTQYF
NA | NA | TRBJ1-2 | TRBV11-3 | TGTGCCAGCAGCTTAGAGGCAACTTATGGCTACACCTTC | CASSLEATYGYTF
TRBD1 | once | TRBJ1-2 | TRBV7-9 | TGTGCCAGCAGCGATACAGGGGCTAACTATGGCTACACCTTC | CASSDTGANYGYTF
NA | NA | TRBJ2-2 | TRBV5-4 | TGTGCCAGCAGCTCCCATATGACCGGAGAGCTGTTTTTT | CASSSHMTGELFF
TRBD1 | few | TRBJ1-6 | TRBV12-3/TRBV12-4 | TGTGCCAGCAGACCGCGGACAGGAAATAATTCACCCCTCCACTTT | CASRPRTGNNSPLHF
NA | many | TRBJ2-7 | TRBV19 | TGTGCCAGTAGTATAGCCTCAGGGGACGAGCAGTACTTC | CASSIASGDEQYF
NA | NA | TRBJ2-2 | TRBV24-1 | TGTGCCACCAGTGAGCCTAAGGGGGTGGCGAACACCGGGGGTGGCGGGGAGCTGTTTTTT | CATSEPKGVANTGGGGELFF
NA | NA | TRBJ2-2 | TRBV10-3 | TGCGCCATCAGTGCAGTGGTAGCGAACACCGGGGAGCTGTTTTTT | CAISAVVANTGELFF
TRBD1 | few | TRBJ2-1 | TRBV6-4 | TGTGCCAGCAGTGACCAGGGGGTGGGTGAGCAGTTCTTC | CASSDQGVGEQFF
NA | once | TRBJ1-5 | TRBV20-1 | TGCAGTGCTAGAGATCTCGGGGACACCCCGCCCCAGCATTTT | CSARDLGDTPPQHF
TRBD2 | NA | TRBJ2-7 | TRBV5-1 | TGCGCCAGCAGCTTGACTAGCGGGCCCACCTACGAGCAGTACTTC | CASSLTSGPTYEQYF
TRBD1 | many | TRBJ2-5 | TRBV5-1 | TGCGCCAGCAGCGCCGGGACAGGGGGCGAGGAGACCCAGTACTTC | CASSAGTGGEETQYF
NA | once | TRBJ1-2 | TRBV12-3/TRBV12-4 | TGTGCCAGCAGTTCCCCGGTAGGAGGCTACACCTTC | CASSSPVGGYTF
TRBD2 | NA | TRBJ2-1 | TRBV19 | TGTGCCAGTAGTCCCCGGACTAGCACCAATGAGCAGTTCTTC | CASSPRTSTNEQFF
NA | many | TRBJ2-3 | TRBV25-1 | TGTGCCAGCAGTGACCGGGGGCAGGTCGCAGATACGCAGTATTTT | CASSDRGQVADTQYF
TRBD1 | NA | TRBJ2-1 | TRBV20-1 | TGCAGTGCCTGGGACAGGCCGCGCAATGAGCAGTTCTTC | CSAWDRPRNEQFF
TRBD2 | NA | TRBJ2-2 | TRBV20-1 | TGCAGTGCTAGAGTTGGTACCCTAGCGGGGGCTTTGAACACCGGGGAGCTGTTTTTT | CSARVGTLAGALNTGELFF
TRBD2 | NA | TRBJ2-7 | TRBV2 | TGTGCCAGCAGGTTGACTAGCGGGAGTTCGACCTACGAGCAGTACTTC | CASRLTSGSSTYEQYF
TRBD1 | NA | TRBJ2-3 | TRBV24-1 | TGTGCCACCAGTGAGGGCGGACAGGGTCGGTCAGATACGCAGTATTTT | CATSEGGQGRSDTQYF
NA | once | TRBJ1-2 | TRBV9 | TGTGCCAGCAGCGTAGATGCCGGGGGGATCTATGGCTACACCTTC | CASSVDAGGIYGYTF
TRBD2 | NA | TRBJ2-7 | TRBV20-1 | TGCAGTGCTGTGAGTCGACTAGCGGGTACCTACGAGCAGTACTTC | CSAVSRLAGTYEQYF
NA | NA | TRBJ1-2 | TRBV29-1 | TGCAGCGTTGAACCTGGGAGGGGCGACTATGGCTATACCTTC | CSVEPGRGDYGYTF
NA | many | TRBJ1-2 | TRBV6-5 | TGTGCCAGCAGTCCGGACAGCCACACCGGCTACACCTTC | CASSPDSHTGYTF
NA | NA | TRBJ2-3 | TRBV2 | TGTGCCAGCAGCGTGGCCGGAAGGGCAACAGATACGCAGTACTTT | CASSVAGRATDTQYF
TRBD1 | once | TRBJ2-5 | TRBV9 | TGTGCCAGCAGCGTAGGACAGGGCCGTGACCAAGAGACCCAGTACTTC | CASSVGQGRDQETQYF
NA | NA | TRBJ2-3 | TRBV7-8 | TGTGCCAGCAGCCCAGCCCTGGGCACAGATACGCAGTATTTT | CASSPALGTDTQYF
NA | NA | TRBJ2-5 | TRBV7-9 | TGTGCCAGCAGCTTAATCCAAGAGACCCAGTACTTC | CASSLIQETQYF
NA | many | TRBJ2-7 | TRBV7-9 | TGTGCCAGCAGCATACCAGGGGCCTACGAGCAGTACTTC | CASSIPGAYEQYF
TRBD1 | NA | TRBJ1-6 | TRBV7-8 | TGTGCCAGCAGCGTCCGGGACAGCGAAGGGTCACCCCTCCACTTT | CASSVRDSEGSPLHF
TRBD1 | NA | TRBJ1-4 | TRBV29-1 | TGCAGCGCGGAGACAGGGAATAATGAAAAACTGTTTTTT | CSAETGNNEKLFF
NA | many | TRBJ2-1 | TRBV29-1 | TGCAGCGTGCCCAGGGGCCCCTACAATGAGCAGTTCTTC | CSVPRGPYNEQFF
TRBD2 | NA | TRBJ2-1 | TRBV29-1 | TGCAGCGGCTTAGCGGGGGTCAATGAGCAGTTCTTC | CSGLAGVNEQFF
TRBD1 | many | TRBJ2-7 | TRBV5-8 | TGTGCCAGCAGCCGAGACAGGGGAGTCGAGCAGTACTTC | CASSRDRGVEQYF
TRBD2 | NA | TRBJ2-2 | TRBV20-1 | TGCAGTGCTAGAGATCCGACTAGCGGGGGGAACACCGGGGAGCTGTTTTTT | CSARDPTSGGNTGELFF
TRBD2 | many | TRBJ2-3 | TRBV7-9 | TGTGCCAGCAGCTTAGCGAAGCGGGGGGATACGCAGTATTTT | CASSLAKRGDTQYF
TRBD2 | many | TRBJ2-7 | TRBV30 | TGTGCCTGGAGTGTGGGGACTAGCGGGGGGGCGCACGAGCAGTACTTC | CAWSVGTSGGAHEQYF
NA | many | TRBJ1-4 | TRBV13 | TGTGCCAGCAGCTTAAAAGGTGGTTCGGGGGAAAAACTGTTTTTT | CASSLKGGSGEKLFF
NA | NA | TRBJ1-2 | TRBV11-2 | TGTGCCAGCAGCACTGGACAGTGGAGTCAGGGCTACACCTTC | CASSTGQWSQGYTF
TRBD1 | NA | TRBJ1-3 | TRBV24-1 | TGTGCCACCAGTGACCCGACAGGGAACTCTGGAAACACCATATATTTT | CATSDPTGNSGNTIYF